The clone carrying this T cell receptor beta chain rates as medium-sized (0.01 to 0.1%). What it binds is unknown. This specimen comes from a study of radiotherapy plus CTLA-4 blockade in lung cancer. Whole-study context: Overall, about 19% of patients showed an objective response, while roughly 28% attained disease control.

This CDR3 is 15 amino acids long. Between the trimmed V and J ends, which lost 5 bases and 0 bases, there was a span of 12 bases. CDR1 is SNHLY, CDR2 FYNNEI, per germline. CTLA-4 blockade with ipilimumab, together with focal radiation, was given to patients with chemo-refractory metastatic non-small-cell lung cancer. Study conclusions and caveats: Increased serum interferon-beta after radiation also reportedly predicted response strongly. Radiotherapy was combined with ipilimumab, and tumor-derived TCR clones then expanded in blood.

The protocol was immunoSEQ multiplex PCR, while the TCRdb copy is restricted to in-frame clones and leaves out a portion. The table shows some 38,000 clones, with 70% to 85% occurring only once. The V gene is TRBV2, the J gene TRBJ2-3; D possibly corresponds to TRBD1 (5 bases). The clonotype originates from a human donor with non-small cell lung cancer who had stable disease on radiotherapy plus ipilimumab. Sequenced material: peripheral blood, taken from a patient treated with radiotherapy plus ipilimumab. The CDR3 nucleotides read TGTGCCAGCAGTAGTGACAGAACTAGCACAGATACGCAGTATTTT. This gives the protein CASSSDRTSTDTQYF. Combining the CDR3 with reference TRBV2 and TRBJ2-3 gives the whole variable domain EPEVTQTPSHQVTQMGQEVILRCVPISNHLYFYWYRQILGQKVEFLVSFYNNEISEKSEIFDDQFSVERPDGSNFTLKIRSTKLEDSAMYFCASSSDRTSTDTQYFGPGTRLTVL.